This T cell receptor (beta chain) was profiled in a study of blood T cell repertoires in COVID-19. The overall study: COVID-19 samples from acute and convalescent phases originated in the United States, Italy and Spain. Nucleic acid was either cDNA or gDNA, and it came from T cells, B-cell-depleted T cells, or PBMCs.

The V gene's germline CDR1 is LGHNA and CDR2 YNFKEQ. Trimming stripped 4 bases from V and 1 base from J, with 10 bases between. This CDR3 has 14 residues. As handled by the study authors: Counts of nucleated cells, estimated from reference gene primer amplification, were obtained. Method: immunoSEQ multiplex PCR; TCRdb's copy keeps in-frame clones and lacks some. V and J calls and clone size follow that table, whereas D and trimming were derived from the DNA. Here the sample spans under 120,000 clones, about 75% being singletons. The chain employs TRBV4-2 and TRBJ1-1, with TRBD1 as a possible D gene (6 bases). The receptor was isolated from a man at least 80 years old with acute or convalescent COVID-19. The source material was peripheral blood. CDR3 loop: CASSPGHQNTEAFF. In DNA form, the CDR3 reads TGTGCCAGCAGCCCGGGACATCAGAACACTGAAGCTTTCTTT.